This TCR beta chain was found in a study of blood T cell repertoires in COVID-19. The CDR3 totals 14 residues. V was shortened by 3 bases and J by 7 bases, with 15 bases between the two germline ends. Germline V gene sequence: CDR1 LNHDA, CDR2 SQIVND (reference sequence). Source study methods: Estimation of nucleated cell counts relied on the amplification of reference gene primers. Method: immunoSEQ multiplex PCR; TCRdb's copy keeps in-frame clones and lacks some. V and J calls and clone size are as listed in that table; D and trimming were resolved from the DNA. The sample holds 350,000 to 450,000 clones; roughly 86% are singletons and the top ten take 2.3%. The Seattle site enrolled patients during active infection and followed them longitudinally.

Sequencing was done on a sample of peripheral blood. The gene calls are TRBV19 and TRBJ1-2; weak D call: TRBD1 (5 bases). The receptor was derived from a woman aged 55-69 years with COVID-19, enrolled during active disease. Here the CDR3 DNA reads TGTGCCAGTAGTATCCAGACAGATGTAAGTGGCTACACCTTC. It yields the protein CASSIQTDVSGYTF.